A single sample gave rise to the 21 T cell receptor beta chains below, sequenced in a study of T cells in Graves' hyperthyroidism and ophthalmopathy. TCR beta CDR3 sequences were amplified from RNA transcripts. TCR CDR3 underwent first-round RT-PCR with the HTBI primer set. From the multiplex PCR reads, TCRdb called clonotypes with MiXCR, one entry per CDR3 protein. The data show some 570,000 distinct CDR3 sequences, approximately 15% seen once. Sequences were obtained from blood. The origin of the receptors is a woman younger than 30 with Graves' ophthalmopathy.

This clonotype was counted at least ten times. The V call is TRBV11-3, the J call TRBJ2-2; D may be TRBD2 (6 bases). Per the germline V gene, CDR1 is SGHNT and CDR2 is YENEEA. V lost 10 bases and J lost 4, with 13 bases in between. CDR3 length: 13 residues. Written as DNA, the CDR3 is TGTGCCATCGAGCGGGCTGTCACCGGGGAGCTGTTTTTT. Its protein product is CAIERAVTGELFF.

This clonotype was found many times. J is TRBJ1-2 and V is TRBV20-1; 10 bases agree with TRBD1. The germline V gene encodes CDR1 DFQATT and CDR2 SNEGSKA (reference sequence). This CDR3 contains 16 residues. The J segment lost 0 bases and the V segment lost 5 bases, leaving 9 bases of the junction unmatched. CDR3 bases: TGCAGTGCTGACCCGGGGACAGGGGATTCTAACTATGGCTACACCTTC. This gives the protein CSADPGTGDSNYGYTF.

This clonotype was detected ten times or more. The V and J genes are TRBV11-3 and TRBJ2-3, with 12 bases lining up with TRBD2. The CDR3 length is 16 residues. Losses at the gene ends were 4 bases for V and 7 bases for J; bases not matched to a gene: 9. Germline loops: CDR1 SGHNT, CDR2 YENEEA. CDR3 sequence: CASSSGLAGRLYTQYF. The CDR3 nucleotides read TGTGCCAGCAGCTCCGGACTAGCGGGAAGACTGTATACGCAGTATTTT.

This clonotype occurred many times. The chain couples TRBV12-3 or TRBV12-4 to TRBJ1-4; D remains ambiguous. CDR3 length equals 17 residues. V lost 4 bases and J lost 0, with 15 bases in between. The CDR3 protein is CASSSRTLRATNEKLFF. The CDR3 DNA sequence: TGTGCCAGCAGTTCAAGGACCCTCCGTGCAACTAATGAAAAACTGTTTTTT.

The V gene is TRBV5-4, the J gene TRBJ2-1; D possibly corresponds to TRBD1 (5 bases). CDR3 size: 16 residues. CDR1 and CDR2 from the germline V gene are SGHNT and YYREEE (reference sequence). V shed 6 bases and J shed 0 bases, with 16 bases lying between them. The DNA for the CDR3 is TGTGCCAGCAACGAATTTACAGGCAGCTCCTACAATGAGCAGTTCTTC. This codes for CASNEFTGSSYNEQFF.

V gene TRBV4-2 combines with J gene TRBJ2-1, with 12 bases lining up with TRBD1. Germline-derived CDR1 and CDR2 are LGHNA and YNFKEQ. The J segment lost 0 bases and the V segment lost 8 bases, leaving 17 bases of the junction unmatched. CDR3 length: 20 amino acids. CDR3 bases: TGTGCCAGCTCACCACGGGACAGGGGGCTAGCGGGGAGCTCCTACAATGAGCAGTTCTTC. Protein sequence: CASSPRDRGLAGSSYNEQFF.

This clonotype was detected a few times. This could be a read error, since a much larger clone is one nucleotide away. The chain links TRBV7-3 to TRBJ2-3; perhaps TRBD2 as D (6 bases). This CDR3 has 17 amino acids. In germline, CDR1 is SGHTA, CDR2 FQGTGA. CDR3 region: CASSPQPGLSSTDTHYF. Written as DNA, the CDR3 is TGTGCCAGCAGCCCCCAGCCGGGACTCAGTAGCACAGATACGCACTATTTT.

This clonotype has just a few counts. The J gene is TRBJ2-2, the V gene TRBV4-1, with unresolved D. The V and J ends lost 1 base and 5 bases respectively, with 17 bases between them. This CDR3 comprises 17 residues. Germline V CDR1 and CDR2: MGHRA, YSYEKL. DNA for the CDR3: TGCGCCAGCAGCCAAGGAGCCGGTAGTACGAGGACCGGGGAGCTGTTTTTT. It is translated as CASSQGAGSTRTGELFF.

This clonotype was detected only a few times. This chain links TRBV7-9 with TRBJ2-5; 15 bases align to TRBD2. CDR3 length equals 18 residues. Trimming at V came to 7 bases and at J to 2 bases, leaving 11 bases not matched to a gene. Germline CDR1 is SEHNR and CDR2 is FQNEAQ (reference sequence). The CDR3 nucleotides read TGTGCCAGCAACTCCGGACTAGCGGGAGGGCTAGTTCAAGAGACCCAGTACTTC. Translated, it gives CASNSGLAGGLVQETQYF.

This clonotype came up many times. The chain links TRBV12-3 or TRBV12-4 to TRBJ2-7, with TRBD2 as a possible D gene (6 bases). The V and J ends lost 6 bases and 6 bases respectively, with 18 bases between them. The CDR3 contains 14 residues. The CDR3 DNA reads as TGTGCCAGCAGCCTCAGGGCGGGGTGGTCCGAGCAGTACTTC. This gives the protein CASSLRAGWSEQYF.

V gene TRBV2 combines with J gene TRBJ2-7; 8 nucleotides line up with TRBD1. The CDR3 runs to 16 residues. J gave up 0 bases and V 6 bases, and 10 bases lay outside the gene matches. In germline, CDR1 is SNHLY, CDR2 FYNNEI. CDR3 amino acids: CASRDLWTGSSYEQYF. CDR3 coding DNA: TGTGCCAGCAGGGACCTCTGGACAGGGAGCTCCTACGAGCAGTACTTC.

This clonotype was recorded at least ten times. The CDR3 protein is CSARDLLAEKETQYF. Written as DNA, the CDR3 is TGCAGTGCTAGAGATCTACTAGCGGAGAAAGAGACCCAGTACTTC. The rearrangement joins TRBV20-1 to TRBJ2-5; TRBD2 aligns across 8 bases. With 0 bases clipped from V and 3 bases from J, the junction kept 6 bases outside the gene matches. From germline, CDR1 is DFQATT and CDR2 SNEGSKA (reference sequence). This CDR3 is 15 amino acids long.

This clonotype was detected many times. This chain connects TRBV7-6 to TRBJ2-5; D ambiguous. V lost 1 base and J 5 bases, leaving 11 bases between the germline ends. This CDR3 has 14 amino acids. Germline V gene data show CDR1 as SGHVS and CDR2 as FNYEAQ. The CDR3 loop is CASSLVTDRETQYF. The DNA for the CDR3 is TGTGCCAGCAGCTTAGTTACGGATAGGGAGACCCAGTACTTC. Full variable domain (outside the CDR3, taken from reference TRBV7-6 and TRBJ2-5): GAGVSQSPRYKVTKRGQDVALRCDPISGHVSLYWYRQALGQGPEFLTYFNYEAQQDKSGLPNDRFSAERPEGSISTLTIQRTEQRDSAMYRCASSLVTDRETQYFGPGTRLLVL.

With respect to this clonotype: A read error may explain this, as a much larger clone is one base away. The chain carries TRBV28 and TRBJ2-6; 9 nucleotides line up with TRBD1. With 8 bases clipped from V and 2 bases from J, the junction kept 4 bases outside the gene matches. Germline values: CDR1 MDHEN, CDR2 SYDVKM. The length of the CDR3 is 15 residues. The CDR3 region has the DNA TGTGCCAGCTTACGGGACAGGGCTGGGGCCAACGTCCTGACTTTC. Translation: CASLRDRAGANVLTF.

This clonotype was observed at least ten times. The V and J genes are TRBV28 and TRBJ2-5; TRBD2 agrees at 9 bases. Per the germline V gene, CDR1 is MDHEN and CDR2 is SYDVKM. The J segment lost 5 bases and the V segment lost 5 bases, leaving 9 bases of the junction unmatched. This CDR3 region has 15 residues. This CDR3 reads CASSPSSGEWETQYF. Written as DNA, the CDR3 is TGTGCCAGCAGTCCTTCTAGCGGGGAGTGGGAGACCCAGTACTTC.

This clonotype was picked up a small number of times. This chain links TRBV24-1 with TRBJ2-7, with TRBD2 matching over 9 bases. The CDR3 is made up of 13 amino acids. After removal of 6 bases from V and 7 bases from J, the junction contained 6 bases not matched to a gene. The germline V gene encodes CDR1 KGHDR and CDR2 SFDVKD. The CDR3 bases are TGTGCCACCAGTTTTAGCGGGAGCGGGGAGCAGTACTTC. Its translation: CATSFSGSGEQYF.

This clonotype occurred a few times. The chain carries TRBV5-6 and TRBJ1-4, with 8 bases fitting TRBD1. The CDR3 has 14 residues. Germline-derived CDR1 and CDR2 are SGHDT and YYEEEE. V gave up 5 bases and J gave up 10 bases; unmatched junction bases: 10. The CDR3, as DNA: TGTGCCAGCAGTGCCGGACAGGGTGAGGGAAAACTGTTTTTT. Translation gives CASSAGQGEGKLFF.

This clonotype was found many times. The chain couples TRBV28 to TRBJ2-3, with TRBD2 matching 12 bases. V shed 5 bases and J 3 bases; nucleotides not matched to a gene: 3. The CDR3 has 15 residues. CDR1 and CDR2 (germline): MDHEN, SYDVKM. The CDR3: CASSGLAGRTDTQYF. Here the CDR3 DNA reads TGTGCCAGCAGTGGACTAGCGGGACGTACAGATACGCAGTATTTT.

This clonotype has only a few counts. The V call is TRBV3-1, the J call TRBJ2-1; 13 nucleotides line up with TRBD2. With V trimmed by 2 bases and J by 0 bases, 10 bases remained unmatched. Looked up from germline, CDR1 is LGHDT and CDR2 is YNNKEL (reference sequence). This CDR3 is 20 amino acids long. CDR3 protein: CASSQLRLAGGSRSYNEQFF. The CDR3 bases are TGTGCCAGCAGCCAATTAAGACTAGCGGGAGGTTCGCGCTCCTACAATGAGCAGTTCTTC.

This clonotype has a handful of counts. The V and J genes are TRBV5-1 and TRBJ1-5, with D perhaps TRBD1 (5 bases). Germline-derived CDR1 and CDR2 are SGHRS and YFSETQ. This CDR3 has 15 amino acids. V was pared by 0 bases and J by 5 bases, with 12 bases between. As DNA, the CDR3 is TGCGCCAGCAGCTTGGAAGCCGGGACTCATCAGCCCCAGCATTTT. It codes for CASSLEAGTHQPQHF.

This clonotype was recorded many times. In DNA form, the CDR3 reads TGTGCCAGCAGCTTAGGACCGCACAATGAGCAGTTCTTC. Amino acids: CASSLGPHNEQFF. The V call is TRBV7-8, the J call TRBJ2-1; D gene ambiguous. Germline V lookup: CDR1 SGHVS, CDR2 FQNEAQ. Trimming cost V 1 base and J 5 bases, with 6 bases left between them. The CDR3 sequence is 13 residues long.